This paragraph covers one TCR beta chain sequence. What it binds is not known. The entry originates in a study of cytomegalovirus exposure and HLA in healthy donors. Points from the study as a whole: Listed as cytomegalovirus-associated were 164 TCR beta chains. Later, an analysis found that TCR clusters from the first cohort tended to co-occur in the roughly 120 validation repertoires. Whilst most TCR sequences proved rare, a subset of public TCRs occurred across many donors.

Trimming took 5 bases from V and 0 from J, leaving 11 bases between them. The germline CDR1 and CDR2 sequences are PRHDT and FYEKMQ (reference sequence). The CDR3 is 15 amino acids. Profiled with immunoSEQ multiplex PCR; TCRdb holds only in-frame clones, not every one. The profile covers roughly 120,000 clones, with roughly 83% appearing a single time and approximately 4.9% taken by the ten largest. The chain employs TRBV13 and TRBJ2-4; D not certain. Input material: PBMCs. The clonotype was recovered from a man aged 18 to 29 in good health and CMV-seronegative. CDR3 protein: CASSTTEEAKNIQYF. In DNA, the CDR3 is TGTGCCAGCAGCACAACAGAAGAAGCCAAAAACATTCAGTACTTC.